One sample yielded the 17 T cell receptor beta chains listed below, sequenced in a study of radiotherapy plus CTLA-4 blockade in lung cancer. Sequencing was performed with immunoSEQ multiplex PCR; in TCRdb, only in-frame clones are kept and a portion is missing. The sample consists of more than 95,000 clones, 75% to 80% of them appearing once. The starting material was peripheral blood, obtained from a patient treated with radiotherapy plus ipilimumab. The receptor set was obtained from a human donor with non-small cell lung cancer who had a partial response to radiotherapy plus ipilimumab.

This chain joins TRBV5-1 and TRBJ1-2, with D hard to call. CDR3 length: 12 amino acids. Per germline, CDR1 SGHRS and CDR2 YFSETQ. The V gene lost 0 bases and the J gene lost 6 bases, with 6 bases spanning the gap. The CDR3 reads CASSLGLDGYTF. The CDR3 DNA is TGCGCCAGCAGCTTGGGACTTGATGGCTACACCTTC.

The chain couples TRBV18 to TRBJ1-3; TRBD1 is a possible D gene (5 bases). Germline V gene sequence: CDR1 KGHSH, CDR2 LQKENI. The CDR3 is 13 amino acids. V shed 3 bases and J shed 6 bases, with 9 bases lying between them. The CDR3 loop reads CASSPQGENTIYF. The CDR3 nucleotides are TGTGCCAGCTCACCTCAGGGTGAAAACACCATATATTTT.

This clone was counted between two and nine times. The chain couples TRBV9 to TRBJ1-3, with D unresolved. The CDR3 loop spans 16 amino acids. Germline V gene data show CDR1 as SGDLS and CDR2 as YYNGEE. Deletions cut 0 bases from V and 0 bases from J, with 10 bases between. CDR3 DNA: TGTGCCAGCAGCGTAGGTCGGGGTCCCTCTGGAAACACCATATATTTT. As protein: CASSVGRGPSGNTIYF.

This clone was recorded only once. The J gene is TRBJ1-1, the V gene TRBV25-1, with D unclear. V lost 6 bases to trimming and J lost 3 bases, with 11 bases between them. Germline V gives CDR1 MGHDK, CDR2 SYGVNS. The CDR3 runs 13 residues. Here the CDR3 reads CASRVPEDTEAFF. CDR3 DNA: TGTGCCAGCAGGGTTCCCGAGGACACTGAAGCTTTCTTT.

J is TRBJ2-7 and V is TRBV5-1; D may be TRBD1 (6 bases). Germline V gene lookup returns CDR1 SGHRS and CDR2 YFSETQ. The CDR3 loop spans 15 amino acids. Trimming took off 0 bases at V and 6 bases at J, with 16 bases between the two ends. The CDR3 here is CASSLVSGVRGEQYF. For the CDR3, the DNA is TGCGCCAGCAGCTTGGTATCAGGGGTGAGAGGCGAGCAGTACTTC. Together with reference TRBV5-1 and TRBJ2-7, the CDR3 gives the full variable domain: KAGVTQTPRYLIKTRGQQVTLSCSPISGHRSVSWYQQTPGQGLQFLFEYFSETQRNKGNFPGRFSGRQFSNSRSEMNVSTLELGDSALYLCASSLVSGVRGEQYFGPGTRLTVT.

V and J are TRBV28 and TRBJ1-4; maybe TRBD1 (6 bases). Germline loops: CDR1 MDHEN, CDR2 SYDVKM. This CDR3 has 12 residues. The V end was cut by 7 bases, the J end by 14 bases, with 17 bases between. CDR3 loop: CASMGRGFDLFF. The CDR3 DNA reads as TGTGCCAGCATGGGGAGGGGGTTCGATCTGTTTTTT.

This clone was seen a handful of times. This chain links TRBV6-1 with TRBJ1-5; TRBD1 is a possible D gene (6 bases). Trimming removed 6 bases from V and 7 bases from J, with 16 bases in between. Germline CDR1 MNHNS, CDR2 SASEGT. The CDR3 has 14 amino acids. The CDR3 bases are TGTGCCAGCAGCCCCACAGGGAATGGGCAGCCCCAGCATTTT. This translates into CASSPTGNGQPQHF.

This clone was observed once. In nucleotides, the CDR3 is TGTGCCAGCAGCCGGACAGGGAACAGCAATCAGCCCCAGCATTTT. The encoded protein is CASSRTGNSNQPQHF. V and J are TRBV5-5 and TRBJ1-5, with TRBD1 matching 8 bases. The germline V gene has CDR1 SGHKS and CDR2 YYEKEE (reference sequence). The CDR3 sequence is 15 residues long. V shed 4 bases, J shed 1 base, and the junction held 4 bases outside the gene matches. Using reference TRBV5-5 and TRBJ1-5 for the parts outside the CDR3, the full variable domain is DAGVTQSPTHLIKTRGQQVTLRCSPISGHKSVSWYQQVLGQGPQFIFQYYEKEERGRGNFPDRFSARQFPNYSSELNVNALLLGDSALYLCASSRTGNSNQPQHFGDGTRLSIL.

The chain is built from TRBV7-8 and TRBJ2-4; D perhaps matches TRBD1 (5 bases). This CDR3 region has 14 residues. V shed 5 bases and J shed 0 bases, with 8 bases lying between them. Looked up from germline, CDR1 is SGHVS and CDR2 is FQNEAQ. CDR3: CASSRTLAKNIQYF. In nucleotides, the CDR3 is TGTGCCAGCAGCCGGACATTAGCCAAAAACATTCAGTACTTC.

The chain uses TRBV2 and TRBJ2-1; no clear D. Between the trimmed V and J ends, which lost 7 bases and 2 bases, there was a span of 6 bases. The length of the CDR3 is 12 residues. Germline V gives CDR1 SNHLY, CDR2 FYNNEI. The CDR3 nucleotides read TGTGCCAGCATCCAGACCTACAATGAGCAGTTCTTC. Amino acids: CASIQTYNEQFF.

This clone is deemed medium-sized (0.01 to 0.1%). This chain connects TRBV5-1 to TRBJ1-1; D is possibly TRBD1 (5 bases). Germline CDR1 and CDR2: SGHRS and YFSETQ. The CDR3 contains 15 residues. Trimming left V 4 bases short and J 1 base short, with 14 bases between. The CDR3 is CASSPPETANTEAFF. The CDR3 DNA sequence: TGCGCCAGCAGCCCCCCCGAGACAGCGAACACTGAAGCTTTCTTT.

The rearrangement links TRBV4-1 to TRBJ1-5; D is possibly TRBD1 (6 bases). V lost 0 bases to trimming and J lost 7 bases, with 13 bases between them. The CDR3 has 15 amino acids. From germline, CDR1 is MGHRA and CDR2 YSYEKL. The CDR3 is CASSQDGTRGQPQHF. In nucleotides, the CDR3 is TGCGCCAGCAGCCAAGATGGGACCAGGGGCCAGCCCCAGCATTTT.

Only a few counts were recorded for this clone. V and J are TRBV5-1 and TRBJ2-7; 8 bases match TRBD2. The CDR3 spans 13 residues. Losses at the gene ends were 5 bases for V and 6 bases for J; bases not matched to a gene: 7. The V gene's germline CDR1 is SGHRS and CDR2 YFSETQ. The CDR3 region is CASSLLAGREQYV. DNA of the CDR3: TGCGCCAGCAGTTTGCTAGCGGGCCGCGAGCAGTACGTC.

The chain is built from TRBV7-9 and TRBJ1-2; 8 nucleotides align to TRBD1. Germline values: CDR1 SEHNR, CDR2 FQNEAQ (reference sequence). V shed 3 bases and J 3 bases; nucleotides not matched to a gene: 12. The CDR3 runs 17 residues. CDR3: CASSFFIGQGFDYGYTF. The CDR3 DNA reads as TGTGCCAGCAGCTTTTTCATAGGACAGGGTTTCGACTATGGCTACACCTTC.

The chain joins TRBV7-9 to TRBJ2-5; TRBD2 aligns across 13 bases. The CDR3 runs 16 residues. CDR1 is SEHNR and CDR2 is FQNEAQ in the germline V gene (reference sequence). The ends lost 7 bases at V and 4 bases at J; junction bases unmatched: 9. The CDR3 DNA follows: TGTGCCAGCACCCCGGGGGGACTAGCGGGATTAGAGACCCAGTACTTC. This codes for CASTPGGLAGLETQYF.

V and J are TRBV6-5 and TRBJ1-2, with 9 bases identical to TRBD1. V lost 6 bases to trimming and J lost 4 bases; unmatched junction nucleotides: 3. The CDR3 is 13 amino acids. Germline V gene sequence: CDR1 MNHEY, CDR2 SVGAGI. Here the CDR3 DNA reads TGTGCCAGCAGAGGGACAGGGCTCTATGGCTACACCTTC. Translating gives CASRGTGLYGYTF.

The gene calls are TRBV11-3 and TRBJ2-1, with a weak D call TRBD2 (5 bases). Trimming pared 1 base from V and 10 bases from J, leaving 8 bases between. The CDR3 consists of 12 residues. Looked up from germline, CDR1 is SGHNT and CDR2 is YENEEA. The CDR3 reads CASSLGGAEQFF. Written as DNA, the CDR3 is TGTGCCAGCAGCTTAGGGGGAGCCGAGCAGTTCTTC.